The clone carrying this T cell receptor beta chain was observed at least ten times. The sample comes from a study of T-cell reconstitution after alpha-beta-depleted transplantation in children. The authors prepared the TCRbeta library with unique molecular identifiers. Using its own MiXCR run on the PCR reads, TCRdb lists one record per CDR3 protein. Of some 200,000 distinct CDR3 sequences listed, about 9.6% are singletons. The CDR3 extends over 13 amino acids. In germline, CDR1 is MNHNS, CDR2 SASEGT. Trimming removed 6 bases at V and 3 bases at J, with 12 bases between. This TCR was sampled from a human donor who donated a stem cell graft to a child with SCID. Sequences were derived from PBMCs from the stem cell graft donor, sampled from the stem cell graft. The chain combines TRBV6-1 with TRBJ2-7; D unclear. In nucleotides, the CDR3 is TGTGCCAGCAGGGTAGGCAGCTTCTACGAGCAGTACTTC. Protein: CASRVGSFYEQYF.